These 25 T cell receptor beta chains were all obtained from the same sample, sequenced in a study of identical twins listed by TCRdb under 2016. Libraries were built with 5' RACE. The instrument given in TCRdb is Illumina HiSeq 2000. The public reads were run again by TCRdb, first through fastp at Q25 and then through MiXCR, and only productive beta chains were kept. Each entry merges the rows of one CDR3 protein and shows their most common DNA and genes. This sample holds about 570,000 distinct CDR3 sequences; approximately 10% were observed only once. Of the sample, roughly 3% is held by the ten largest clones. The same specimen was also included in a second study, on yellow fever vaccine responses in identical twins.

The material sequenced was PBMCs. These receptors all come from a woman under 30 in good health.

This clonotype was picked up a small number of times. CDR3 residues: CASSLALAGGPREQYF. The DNA for the CDR3 is TGTGCCAGCAGCTTAGCACTAGCGGGAGGGCCACGCGAGCAGTACTTC. V usage is TRBV7-2 and J usage is TRBJ2-7; 13 nucleotides match TRBD2. The CDR3 is made up of 16 amino acids. The ends lost 0 bases at V and 6 bases at J; junction bases unmatched: 5. CDR1 is SGHTA and CDR2 is FQGNSA in the germline V gene. The whole variable domain, remainder taken from reference TRBV7-2 and TRBJ2-7, is GAGVSQSPSNKVTEKGKDVELRCDPISGHTALYWYRQSLGQGLEFLIYFQGNSAPDKSGLPSDRFSAERTGGSVSTLTIQRTQQEDSAVYLCASSLALAGGPREQYFGPGTRLTVT.

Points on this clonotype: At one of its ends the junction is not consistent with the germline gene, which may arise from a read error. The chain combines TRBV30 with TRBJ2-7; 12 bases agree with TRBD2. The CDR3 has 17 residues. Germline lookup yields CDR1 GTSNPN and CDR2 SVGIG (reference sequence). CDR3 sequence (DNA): TGTGCCGGGAGCCCCCCCGACTCTAGCGGGGGGGCTTACGAGCAGTACTTC. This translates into CAGSPPDSSGGAYEQYF.

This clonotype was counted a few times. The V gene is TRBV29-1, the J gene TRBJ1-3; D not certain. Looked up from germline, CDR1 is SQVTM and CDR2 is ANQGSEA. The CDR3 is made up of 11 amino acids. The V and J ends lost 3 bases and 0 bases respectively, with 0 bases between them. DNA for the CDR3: TGCAGCGTTGACTCTGGAAACACCATATATTTT. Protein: CSVDSGNTIYF.

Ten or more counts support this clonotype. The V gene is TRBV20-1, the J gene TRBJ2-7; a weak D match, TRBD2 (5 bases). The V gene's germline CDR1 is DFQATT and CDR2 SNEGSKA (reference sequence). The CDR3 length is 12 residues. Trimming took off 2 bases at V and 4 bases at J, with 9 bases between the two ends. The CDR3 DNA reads TGCAGTGCTAGAAGGGAGTTGTACGAGCAGTACTTC. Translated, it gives CSARRELYEQYF.

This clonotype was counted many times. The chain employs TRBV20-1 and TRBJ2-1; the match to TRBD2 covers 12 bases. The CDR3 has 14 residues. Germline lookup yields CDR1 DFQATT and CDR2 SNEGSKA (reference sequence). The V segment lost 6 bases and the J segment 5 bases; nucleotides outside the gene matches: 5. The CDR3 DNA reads TGCAGTGCCCCGACTAGCGGGGGTGACAATGAGCAGTTCTTC. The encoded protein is CSAPTSGGDNEQFF.

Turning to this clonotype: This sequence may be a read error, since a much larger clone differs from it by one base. The CDR3 bases are TGCAGTGCTCCTGAATCCCGTTCGGGTTACAATGAGCAGTTCTTC. It translates to CSAPESRSGYNEQFF. The gene calls are TRBV20-1 and TRBJ2-1; D ambiguous. Trimming cost V 5 bases and J 4 bases, with 18 bases left between them. The CDR3 contains 15 residues. The V gene's germline CDR1 is DFQATT and CDR2 SNEGSKA (reference sequence).

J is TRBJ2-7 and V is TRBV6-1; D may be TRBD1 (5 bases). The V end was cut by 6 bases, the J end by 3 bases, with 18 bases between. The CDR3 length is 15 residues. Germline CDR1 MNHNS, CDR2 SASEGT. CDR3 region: CASSLSMDNYYEQYF. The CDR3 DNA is TGTGCCAGCAGCCTCAGTATGGACAATTACTACGAGCAGTACTTC.

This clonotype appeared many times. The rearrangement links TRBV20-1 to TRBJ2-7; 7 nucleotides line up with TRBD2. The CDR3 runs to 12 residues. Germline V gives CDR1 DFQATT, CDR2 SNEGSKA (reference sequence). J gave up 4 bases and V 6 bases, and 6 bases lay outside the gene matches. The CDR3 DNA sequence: TGCAGTGCCCCAGCGGGGACTTACGAGCAGTACTTC. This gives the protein CSAPAGTYEQYF.

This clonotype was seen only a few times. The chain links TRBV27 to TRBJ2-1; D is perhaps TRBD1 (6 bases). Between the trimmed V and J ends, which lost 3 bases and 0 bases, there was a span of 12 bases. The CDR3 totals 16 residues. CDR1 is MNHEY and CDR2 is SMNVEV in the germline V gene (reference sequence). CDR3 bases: TGTGCCAGCAGTTTTAGGGGGAAAAGCTCCTACAATGAGCAGTTCTTC. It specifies CASSFRGKSSYNEQFF.

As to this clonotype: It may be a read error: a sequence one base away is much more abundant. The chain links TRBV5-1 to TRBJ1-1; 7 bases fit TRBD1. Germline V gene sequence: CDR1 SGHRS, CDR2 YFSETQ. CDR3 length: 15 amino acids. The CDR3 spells CASSWTGQMNSEAFF. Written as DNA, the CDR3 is TGCGCCAGCAGCTGGACGGGACAGATGAACTCTGAAGCTTTCTTT.

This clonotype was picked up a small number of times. The CDR3 sequence is CSARLPGLARADTQYF. CDR3 bases: TGCAGTGCTAGGCTTCCCGGGCTAGCGAGAGCAGATACGCAGTATTTT. The rearrangement uses TRBV20-1 and TRBJ2-3; D is perhaps TRBD2 (6 bases). This CDR3 comprises 16 residues. Germline CDR1 DFQATT, CDR2 SNEGSKA (reference sequence). V was cut by 3 bases and J by 4 bases, with 20 bases left in between.

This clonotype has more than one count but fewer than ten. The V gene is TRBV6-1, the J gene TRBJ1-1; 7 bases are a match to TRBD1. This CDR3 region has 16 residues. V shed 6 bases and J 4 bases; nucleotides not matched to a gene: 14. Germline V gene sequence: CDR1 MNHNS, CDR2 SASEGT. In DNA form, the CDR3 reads TGTGCCAGCAGCGCACGCCCCGACAGGGTGAGCACTGAAGCTTTCTTT. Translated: CASSARPDRVSTEAFF.

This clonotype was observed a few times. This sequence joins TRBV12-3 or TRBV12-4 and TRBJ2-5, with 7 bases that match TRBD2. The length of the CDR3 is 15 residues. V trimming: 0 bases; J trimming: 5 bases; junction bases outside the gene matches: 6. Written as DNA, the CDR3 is TGTGCCAGCAGTTTAGCGGCGGGGGTAGGCGAGACCCAGTACTTC. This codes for CASSLAAGVGETQYF.

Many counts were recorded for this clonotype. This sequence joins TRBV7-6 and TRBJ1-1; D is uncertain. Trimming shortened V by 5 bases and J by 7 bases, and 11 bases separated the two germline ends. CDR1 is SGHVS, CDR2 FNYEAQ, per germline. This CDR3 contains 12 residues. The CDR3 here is CASSLDGSEAFF. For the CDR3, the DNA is TGTGCCAGCAGCCTCGATGGGAGTGAAGCTTTCTTT. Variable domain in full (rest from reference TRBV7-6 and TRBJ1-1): GAGVSQSPRYKVTKRGQDVALRCDPISGHVSLYWYRQALGQGPEFLTYFNYEAQQDKSGLPNDRFSAERPEGSISTLTIQRTEQRDSAMYRCASSLDGSEAFFGQGTRLTVV.

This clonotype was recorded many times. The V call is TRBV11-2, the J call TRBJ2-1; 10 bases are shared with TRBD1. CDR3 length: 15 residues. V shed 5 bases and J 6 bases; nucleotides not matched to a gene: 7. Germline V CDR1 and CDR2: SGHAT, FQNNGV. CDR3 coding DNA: TGTGCCAGCAGCCGGGGACGGACAGGGGGCAATGAGCAGTTCTTC. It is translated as CASSRGRTGGNEQFF.

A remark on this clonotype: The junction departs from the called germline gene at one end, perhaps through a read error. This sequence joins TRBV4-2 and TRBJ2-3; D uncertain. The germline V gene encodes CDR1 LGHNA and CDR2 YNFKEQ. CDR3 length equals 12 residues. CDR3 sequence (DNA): TGTGTCAGCAGCCAAGACACAGATACGCAGTATTTT. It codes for CVSSQDTDTQYF.

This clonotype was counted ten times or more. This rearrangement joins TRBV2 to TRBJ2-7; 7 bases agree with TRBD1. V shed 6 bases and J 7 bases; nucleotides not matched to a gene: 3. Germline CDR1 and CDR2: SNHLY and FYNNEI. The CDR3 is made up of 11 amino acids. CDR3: CASSMTGEQYF. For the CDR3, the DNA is TGTGCCAGCAGCATGACAGGGGAGCAGTACTTC.

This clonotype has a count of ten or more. CDR3 nucleotide sequence: TGTGCCATCAGTGAGTCCCCGGACGGTAACACCGGGGAGCTGTTTTTT. This gives the protein CAISESPDGNTGELFF. V usage is TRBV10-3 and J usage is TRBJ2-2; no firm D call. The CDR3 totals 16 residues. V lost 0 bases to trimming and J lost 2 bases, with 10 bases between them. CDR1 and CDR2 from the germline V gene are ENHRY and SYGVKD.

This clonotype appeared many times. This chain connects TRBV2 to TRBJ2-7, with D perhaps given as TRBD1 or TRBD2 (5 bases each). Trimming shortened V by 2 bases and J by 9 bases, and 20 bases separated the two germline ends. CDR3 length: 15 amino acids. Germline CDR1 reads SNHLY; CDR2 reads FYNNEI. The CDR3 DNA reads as TGTGCCAGCAGTGAATACGAGGGGCCCCGTGAGTGGCAGTACTTC. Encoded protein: CASSEYEGPREWQYF.

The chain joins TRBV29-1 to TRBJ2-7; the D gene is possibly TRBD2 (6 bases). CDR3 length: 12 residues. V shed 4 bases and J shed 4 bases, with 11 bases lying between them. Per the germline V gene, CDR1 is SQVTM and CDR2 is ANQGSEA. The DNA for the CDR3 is TGCAGCGTTGGGTCGGAGGGGTACGAGCAGTACTTC. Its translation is CSVGSEGYEQYF.

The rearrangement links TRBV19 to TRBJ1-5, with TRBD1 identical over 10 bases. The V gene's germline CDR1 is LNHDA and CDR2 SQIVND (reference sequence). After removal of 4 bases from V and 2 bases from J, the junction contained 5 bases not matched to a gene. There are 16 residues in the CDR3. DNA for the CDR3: TGTGCCAGTAGTAGTCCCGGGACAGGGGGCAATCAGCCCCAGCATTTT. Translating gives CASSSPGTGGNQPQHF. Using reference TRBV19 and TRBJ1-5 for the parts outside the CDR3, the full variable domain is DGGITQSPKYLFRKEGQNVTLSCEQNLNHDAMYWYRQDPGQGLRLIYYSQIVNDFQKGDIAEGYSVSREKKESFPLTVTSAQKNPTAFYLCASSSPGTGGNQPQHFGDGTRLSIL.

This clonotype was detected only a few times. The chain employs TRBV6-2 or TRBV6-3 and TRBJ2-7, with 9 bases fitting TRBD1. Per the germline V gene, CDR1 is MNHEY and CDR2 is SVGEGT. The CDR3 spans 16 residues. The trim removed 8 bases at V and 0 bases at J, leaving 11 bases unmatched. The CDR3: CASLSLGTGNSYEQYF. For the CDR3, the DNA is TGTGCCAGCCTAAGCCTTGGGACAGGGAACTCCTACGAGCAGTACTTC.

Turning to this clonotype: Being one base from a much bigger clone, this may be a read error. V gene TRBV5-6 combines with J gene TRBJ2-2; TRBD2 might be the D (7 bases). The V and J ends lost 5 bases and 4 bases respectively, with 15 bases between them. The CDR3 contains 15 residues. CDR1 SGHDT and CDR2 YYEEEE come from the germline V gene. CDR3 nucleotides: TGTGCCAGCAGAATCGGACTAGGGGGCACCGGGGAGCTGTTTTTT. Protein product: CASRIGLGGTGELFF.

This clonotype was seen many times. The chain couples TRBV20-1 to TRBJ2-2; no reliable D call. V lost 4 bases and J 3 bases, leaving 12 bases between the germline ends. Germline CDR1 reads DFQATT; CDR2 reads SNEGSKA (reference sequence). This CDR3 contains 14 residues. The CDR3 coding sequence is TGCAGTGCTAAGGAGAATGCGGACACCGGGGAGCTGTTTTTT. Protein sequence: CSAKENADTGELFF.

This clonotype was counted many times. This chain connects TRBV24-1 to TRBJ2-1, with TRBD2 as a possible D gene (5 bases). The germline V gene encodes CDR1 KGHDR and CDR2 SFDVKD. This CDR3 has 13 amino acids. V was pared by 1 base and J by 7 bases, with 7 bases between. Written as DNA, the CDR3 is TGTGCCACCAGTGATTTCTCGGGGAATGAGCAGTTCTTC. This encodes CATSDFSGNEQFF.